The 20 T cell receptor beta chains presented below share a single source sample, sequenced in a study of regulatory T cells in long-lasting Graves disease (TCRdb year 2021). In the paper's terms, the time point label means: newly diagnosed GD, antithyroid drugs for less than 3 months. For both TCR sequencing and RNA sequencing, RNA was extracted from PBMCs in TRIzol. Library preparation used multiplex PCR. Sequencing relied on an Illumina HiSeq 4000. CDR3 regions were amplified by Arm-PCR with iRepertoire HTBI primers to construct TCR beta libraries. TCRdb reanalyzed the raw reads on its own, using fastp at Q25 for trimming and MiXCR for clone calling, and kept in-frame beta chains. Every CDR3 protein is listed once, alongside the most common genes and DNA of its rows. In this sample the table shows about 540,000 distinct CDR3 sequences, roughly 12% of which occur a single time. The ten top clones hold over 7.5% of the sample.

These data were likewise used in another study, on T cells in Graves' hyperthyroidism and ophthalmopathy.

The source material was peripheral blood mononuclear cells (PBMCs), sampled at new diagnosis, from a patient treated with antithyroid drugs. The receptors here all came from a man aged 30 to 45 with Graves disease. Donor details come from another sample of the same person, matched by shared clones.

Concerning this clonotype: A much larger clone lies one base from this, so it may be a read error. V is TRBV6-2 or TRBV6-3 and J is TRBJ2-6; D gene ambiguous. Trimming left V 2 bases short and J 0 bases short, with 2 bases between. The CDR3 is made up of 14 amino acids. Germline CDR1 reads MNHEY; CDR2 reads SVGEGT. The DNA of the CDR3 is TGTGCCAGCAGTTACGACTCTGGGGCCAACGTCCTGACTTTC. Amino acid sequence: CASSYDSGANVLTF.

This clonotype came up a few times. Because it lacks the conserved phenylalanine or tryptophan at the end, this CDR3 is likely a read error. The CDR3 sequence: CASSVGGGSETQYS. The DNA for the CDR3 is TGTGCCAGCAGCGTAGGGGGGGGATCGGAGACCCAGTACTCC. The rearrangement joins TRBV9 to TRBJ2-5; 7 bases match TRBD2. After removal of 0 bases from V and 5 bases from J, the junction contained 4 bases not matched to a gene. Germline CDR1 reads SGDLS; CDR2 reads YYNGEE. This CDR3 region has 14 residues.

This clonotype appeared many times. CDR3 region: CSARDSGETQYF. DNA of the CDR3: TGCAGTGCTAGAGATAGTGGGGAGACCCAGTACTTC. This chain links TRBV20-1 with TRBJ2-5; no reliable D call. Trimming shortened V by 0 bases and J by 5 bases, and 7 bases separated the two germline ends. The CDR3 length is 12 residues. Germline-derived CDR1 and CDR2 are DFQATT and SNEGSKA (reference sequence).

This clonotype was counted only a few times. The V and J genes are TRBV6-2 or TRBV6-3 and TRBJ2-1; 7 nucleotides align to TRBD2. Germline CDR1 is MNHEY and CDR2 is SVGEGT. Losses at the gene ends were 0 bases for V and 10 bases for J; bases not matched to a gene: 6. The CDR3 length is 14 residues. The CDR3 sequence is CASSYSGGPREQFF. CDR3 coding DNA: TGTGCCAGCAGTTACTCGGGAGGGCCGAGGGAGCAGTTCTTC.

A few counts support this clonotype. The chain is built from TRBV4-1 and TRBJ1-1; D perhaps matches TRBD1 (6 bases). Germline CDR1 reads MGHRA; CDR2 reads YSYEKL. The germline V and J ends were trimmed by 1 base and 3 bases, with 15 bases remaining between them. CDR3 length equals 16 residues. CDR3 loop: CASSQVGGAMDTEAFF. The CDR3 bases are TGCGCCAGCAGCCAAGTTGGGGGGGCTATGGACACTGAAGCTTTCTTT.

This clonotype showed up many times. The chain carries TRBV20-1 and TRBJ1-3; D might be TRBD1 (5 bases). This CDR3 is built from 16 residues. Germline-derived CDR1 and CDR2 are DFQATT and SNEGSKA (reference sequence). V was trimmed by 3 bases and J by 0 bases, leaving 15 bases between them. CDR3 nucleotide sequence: TGCAGTGCTAGTGATTTACAGGTTTTCTCTGGAAACACCATATATTTT. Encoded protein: CSASDLQVFSGNTIYF.

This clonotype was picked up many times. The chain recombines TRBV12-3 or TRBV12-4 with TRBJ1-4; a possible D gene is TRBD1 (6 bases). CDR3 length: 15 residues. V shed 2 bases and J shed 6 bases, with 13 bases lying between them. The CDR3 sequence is CASSLRGVADEKLFF. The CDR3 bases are TGTGCCAGCAGTTTAAGGGGGGTCGCGGATGAAAAACTGTTTTTT.

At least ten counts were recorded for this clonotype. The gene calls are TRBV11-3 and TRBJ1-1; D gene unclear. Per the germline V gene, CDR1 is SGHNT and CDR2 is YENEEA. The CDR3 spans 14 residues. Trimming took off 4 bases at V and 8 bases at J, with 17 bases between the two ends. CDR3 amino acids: CASSSLDNPSEAFF. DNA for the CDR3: TGTGCCAGCAGCTCACTGGATAACCCGTCAGAAGCTTTCTTT.

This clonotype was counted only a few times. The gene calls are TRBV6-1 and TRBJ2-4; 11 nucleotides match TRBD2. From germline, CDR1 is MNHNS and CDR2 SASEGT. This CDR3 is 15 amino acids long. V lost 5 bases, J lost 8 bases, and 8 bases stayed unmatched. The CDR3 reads CASSTLSGRVDIQYF. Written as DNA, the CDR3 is TGTGCCAGCAGTACCCTTAGCGGGAGGGTGGACATTCAGTACTTC.

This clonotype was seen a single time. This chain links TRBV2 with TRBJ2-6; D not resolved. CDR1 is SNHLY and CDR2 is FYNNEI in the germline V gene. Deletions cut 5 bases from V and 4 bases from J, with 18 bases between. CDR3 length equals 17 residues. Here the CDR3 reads CASSTPVEKDGANVLTF. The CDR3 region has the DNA TGTGCCAGCAGTACCCCTGTGGAGAAGGACGGGGCCAACGTCCTGACTTTC.

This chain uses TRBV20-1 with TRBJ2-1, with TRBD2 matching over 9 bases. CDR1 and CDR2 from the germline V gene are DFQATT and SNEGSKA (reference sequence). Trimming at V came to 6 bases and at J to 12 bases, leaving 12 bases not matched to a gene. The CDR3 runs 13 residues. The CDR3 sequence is CSAINPGLAVQFF. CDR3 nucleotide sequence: TGCAGTGCGATCAACCCGGGACTAGCAGTGCAGTTCTTC.

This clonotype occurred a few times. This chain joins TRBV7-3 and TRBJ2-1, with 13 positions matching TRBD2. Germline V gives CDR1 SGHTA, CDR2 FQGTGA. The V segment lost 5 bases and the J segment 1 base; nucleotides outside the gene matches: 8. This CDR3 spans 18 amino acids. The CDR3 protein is CASSPWTSGSRSYNEQFF. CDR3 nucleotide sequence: TGTGCCAGCAGCCCATGGACTAGCGGGAGTCGGTCCTACAATGAGCAGTTCTTC.

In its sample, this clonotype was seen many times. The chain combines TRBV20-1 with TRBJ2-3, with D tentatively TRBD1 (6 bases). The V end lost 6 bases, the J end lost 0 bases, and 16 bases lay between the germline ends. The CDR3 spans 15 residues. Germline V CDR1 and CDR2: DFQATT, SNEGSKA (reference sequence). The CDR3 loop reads CSATSGVGSTDTQYF. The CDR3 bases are TGCAGTGCCACATCAGGGGTGGGCAGCACAGATACGCAGTATTTT.

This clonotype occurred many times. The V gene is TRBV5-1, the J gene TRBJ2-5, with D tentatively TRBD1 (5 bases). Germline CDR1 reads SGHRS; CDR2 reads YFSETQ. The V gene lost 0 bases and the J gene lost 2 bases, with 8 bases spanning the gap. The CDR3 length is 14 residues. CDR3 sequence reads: CASSLGQPQETQYF. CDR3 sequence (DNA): TGCGCCAGCAGCTTGGGACAGCCTCAAGAGACCCAGTACTTC.

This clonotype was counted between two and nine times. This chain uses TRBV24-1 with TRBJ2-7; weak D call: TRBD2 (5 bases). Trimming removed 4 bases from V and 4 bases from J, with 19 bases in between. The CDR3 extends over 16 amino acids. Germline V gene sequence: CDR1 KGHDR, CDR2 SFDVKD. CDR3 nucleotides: TGTGCCACCAGTGACCCCTCCTCGGCTGGAGGATACGAGCAGTACTTC. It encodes CATSDPSSAGGYEQYF.

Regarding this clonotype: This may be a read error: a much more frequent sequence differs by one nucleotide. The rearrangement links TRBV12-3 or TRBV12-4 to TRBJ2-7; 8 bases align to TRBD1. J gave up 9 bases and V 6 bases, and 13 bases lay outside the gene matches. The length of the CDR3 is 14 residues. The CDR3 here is CASSEVTGEGAQYF. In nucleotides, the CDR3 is TGTGCCAGCAGCGAGGTGACAGGGGAAGGCGCGCAGTACTTC.

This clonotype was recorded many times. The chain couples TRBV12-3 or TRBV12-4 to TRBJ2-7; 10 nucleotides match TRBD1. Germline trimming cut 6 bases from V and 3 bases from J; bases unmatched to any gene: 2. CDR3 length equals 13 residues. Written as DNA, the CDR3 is TGTGCCAGCAGGAGGGACAGGGGCTACGAGCAGTACTTC. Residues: CASRRDRGYEQYF.

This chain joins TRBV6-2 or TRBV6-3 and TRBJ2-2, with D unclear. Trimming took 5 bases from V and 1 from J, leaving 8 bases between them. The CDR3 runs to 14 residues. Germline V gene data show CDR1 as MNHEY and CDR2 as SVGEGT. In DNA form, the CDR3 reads TGTGCCAGCAGTCGGAGAGAGAACACCGGGGAGCTGTTTTTT. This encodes CASSRRENTGELFF.

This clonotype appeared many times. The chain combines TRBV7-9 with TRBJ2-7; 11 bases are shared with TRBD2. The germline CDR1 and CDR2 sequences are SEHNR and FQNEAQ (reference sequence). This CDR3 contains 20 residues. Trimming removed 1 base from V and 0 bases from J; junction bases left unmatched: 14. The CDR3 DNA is TGTGCCAGCAGCTTAGGGTATAGCGGGAGGGCTAGCCCCGGCTCCTACGAGCAGTACTTC. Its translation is CASSLGYSGRASPGSYEQYF.

The CDR3, as DNA: TGTGCCAGCAGTCTTCTCTCCTTTTGGCCGGCAGGCCTATACGAGCAGTACTTC. Amino acid sequence: CASSLLSFWPAGLYEQYF. The V gene is TRBV5-5, the J gene TRBJ2-7; the D is unclear. This CDR3 has 18 amino acids. Trimming removed 5 bases from V and 4 bases from J, with 28 bases in between. Germline V gene sequence: CDR1 SGHKS, CDR2 YYEKEE (reference sequence).